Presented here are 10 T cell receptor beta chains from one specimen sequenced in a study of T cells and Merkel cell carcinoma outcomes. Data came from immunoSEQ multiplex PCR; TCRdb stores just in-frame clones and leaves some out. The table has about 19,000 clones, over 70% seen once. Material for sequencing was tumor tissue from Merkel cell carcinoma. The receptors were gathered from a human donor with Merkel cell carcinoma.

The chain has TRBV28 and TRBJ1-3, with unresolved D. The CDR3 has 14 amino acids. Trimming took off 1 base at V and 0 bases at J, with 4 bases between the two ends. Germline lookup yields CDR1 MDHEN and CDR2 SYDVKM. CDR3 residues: CASSLSYSGNTIYF. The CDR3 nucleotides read TGTGCCAGCAGTTTATCGTACTCTGGAAACACCATATATTTT.

The DNA of the CDR3 is TGTGCCAGCAGTTCCCAGGGTAGAGAGCAGTTCTTC. Protein sequence: CASSSQGREQFF. V gene TRBV28 combines with J gene TRBJ2-1; tentatively, D is TRBD1 (5 bases). The V end lost 4 bases, the J end lost 10 bases, and 11 bases lay between the germline ends. CDR3 length: 12 residues. Germline CDR1 is MDHEN and CDR2 is SYDVKM.

CDR3 bases: TGTGCCAGCACAGCCGGGACTCTATCCTACGAGCAGTACTTC. Amino acids: CASTAGTLSYEQYF. The rearrangement links TRBV11-3 to TRBJ2-7; D might be TRBD2 (6 bases). The ends were cut back, 7 bases at V and 1 base at J, with 14 bases in the middle. The CDR3 has 14 residues. Per the germline V gene, CDR1 is SGHNT and CDR2 is YENEEA. Complete variable domain (other parts from reference TRBV11-3 and TRBJ2-7): EAGVVQSPRYKIIEKKQPVAFWCNPISGHNTLYWYLQNLGQGPELLIRYENEEAVDDSQLPKDRFSAERLKGVDSTLKIQPAELGDSAVYLCASTAGTLSYEQYFGPGTRLTVT.

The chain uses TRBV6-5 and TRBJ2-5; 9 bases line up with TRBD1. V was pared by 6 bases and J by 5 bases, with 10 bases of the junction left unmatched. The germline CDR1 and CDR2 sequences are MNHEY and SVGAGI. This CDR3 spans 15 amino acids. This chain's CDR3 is CASSRTGVWGETQYF. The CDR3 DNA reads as TGTGCCAGCAGCCGGACAGGGGTTTGGGGGGAGACCCAGTACTTC.

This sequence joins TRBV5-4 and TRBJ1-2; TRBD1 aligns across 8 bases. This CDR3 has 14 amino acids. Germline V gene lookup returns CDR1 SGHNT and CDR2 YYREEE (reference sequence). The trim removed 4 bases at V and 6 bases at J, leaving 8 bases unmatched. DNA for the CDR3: TGTGCCAGCAGCCCGACAGGGGCGCTCAATGGCTACACCTTC. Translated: CASSPTGALNGYTF. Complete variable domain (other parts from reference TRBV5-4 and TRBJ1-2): ETGVTQSPTHLIKTRGQQVTLRCSSQSGHNTVSWYQQALGQGPQFIFQYYREEENGRGNFPPRFSGLQFPNYSSELNVNALELDDSALYLCASSPTGALNGYTFGSGTRLTVV.

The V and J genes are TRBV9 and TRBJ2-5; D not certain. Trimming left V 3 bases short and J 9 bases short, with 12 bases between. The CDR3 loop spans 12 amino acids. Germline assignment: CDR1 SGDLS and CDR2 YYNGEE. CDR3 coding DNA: TGTGCCAGCAGCGGAGCCGATTGGGCCCAGTACTTC. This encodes CASSGADWAQYF. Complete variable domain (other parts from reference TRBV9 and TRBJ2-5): DSGVTQTPKHLITATGQRVTLRCSPRSGDLSVYWYQQSLDQGLQFLIQYYNGEERAKGNILERFSAQQFPDLHSELNLSSLELGDSALYFCASSGADWAQYFGPGTRLLVL.

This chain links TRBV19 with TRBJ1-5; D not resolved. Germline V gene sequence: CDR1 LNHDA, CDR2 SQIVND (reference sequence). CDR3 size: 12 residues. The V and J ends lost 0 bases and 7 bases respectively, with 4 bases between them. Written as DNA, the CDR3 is TGTGCCAGTAGTATAGACCGGCAGCCCCAGCATTTT. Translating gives CASSIDRQPQHF.

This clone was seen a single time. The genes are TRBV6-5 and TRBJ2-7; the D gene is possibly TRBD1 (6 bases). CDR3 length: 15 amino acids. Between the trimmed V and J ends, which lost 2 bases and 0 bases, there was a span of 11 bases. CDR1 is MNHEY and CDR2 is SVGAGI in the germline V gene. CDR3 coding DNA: TGTGCCAGCAGTTACCAGGGGTCTGTCTCCTACGAGCAGTACTTC. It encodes CASSYQGSVSYEQYF.

The DNA of the CDR3 is TGTGCCAGTAGAACAGATTACTCTGAAGCTTTCTTT. This translates into CASRTDYSEAFF. The chain uses TRBV19 and TRBJ1-1; D is unresolved. V was cut by 6 bases and J by 6 bases, with 11 bases left in between. The CDR3 contains 12 residues. Per germline, CDR1 LNHDA and CDR2 SQIVND (reference sequence).

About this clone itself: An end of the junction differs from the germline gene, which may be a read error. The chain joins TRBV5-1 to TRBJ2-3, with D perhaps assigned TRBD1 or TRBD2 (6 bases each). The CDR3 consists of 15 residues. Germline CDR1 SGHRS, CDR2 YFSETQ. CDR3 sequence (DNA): TGCGCCAGCAGCTCGGGGGCTTTTAGCACAAATACGCAGTATTTT. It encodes CASSSGAFSTNTQYF.